Described below is a single T cell receptor beta chain sequence and its context. The target antigen is unknown. The sample's time point: recipient sample about 28 days before transplant, after cytoreduction. Recipient blood drawn about 28 days pretransplant and days 30, 100, 180 after. This specimen comes from a study of T cell clonotyping in hematopoietic cell transplantation. Study-level background: Recipients' pretransplant samples followed cytoreduction.

Study-wide findings and caveats: Recipient TCR diversity dropped after transplant; expanded clonotypes rose from day 30 to 180. Broader posttransplant TCR repertoire diversity was predicted by graft donor and pretransplant recipient Inverse Simpson Index values.

Per the germline V gene, CDR1 is GTSNPN and CDR2 is SVGIG (reference sequence). The CDR3 length is 14 residues. The V end was cut by 2 bases, the J end by 4 bases, with 11 bases between. The protocol was immunoSEQ multiplex PCR, while the TCRdb copy is restricted to in-frame clones and leaves out a portion. The repertoire consists of about 27,000 clones, with 60% to 80% occurring once and the leading ten covering around 6.3%. V and J are TRBV30 and TRBJ2-2; weak D call: TRBD1 (6 bases). This receptor was obtained from a man aged 50 to 59 with myelodysplastic syndrome. Some clones in this sample may be carry-over from other donors' samples. The sequencing here drew on peripheral blood mononuclear cells, taken before stem cell transplant. Written as DNA, the CDR3 is TGTGCCTGGAGTTTAGTGGGGGCCACCGGGGAGCTGTTTTTT. This encodes CAWSLVGATGELFF. Full variable domain (remainder filled in from reference TRBV30 and TRBJ2-2): SQTIHQWPATLVQPVGSPLSLECTVEGTSNPNLYWYRQAAGRGLQLLFYSVGIGQISSEVPQNLSASRPQDRQFILSSKKLLLSDSGFYLCAWSLVGATGELFFGEGSRLTVL.